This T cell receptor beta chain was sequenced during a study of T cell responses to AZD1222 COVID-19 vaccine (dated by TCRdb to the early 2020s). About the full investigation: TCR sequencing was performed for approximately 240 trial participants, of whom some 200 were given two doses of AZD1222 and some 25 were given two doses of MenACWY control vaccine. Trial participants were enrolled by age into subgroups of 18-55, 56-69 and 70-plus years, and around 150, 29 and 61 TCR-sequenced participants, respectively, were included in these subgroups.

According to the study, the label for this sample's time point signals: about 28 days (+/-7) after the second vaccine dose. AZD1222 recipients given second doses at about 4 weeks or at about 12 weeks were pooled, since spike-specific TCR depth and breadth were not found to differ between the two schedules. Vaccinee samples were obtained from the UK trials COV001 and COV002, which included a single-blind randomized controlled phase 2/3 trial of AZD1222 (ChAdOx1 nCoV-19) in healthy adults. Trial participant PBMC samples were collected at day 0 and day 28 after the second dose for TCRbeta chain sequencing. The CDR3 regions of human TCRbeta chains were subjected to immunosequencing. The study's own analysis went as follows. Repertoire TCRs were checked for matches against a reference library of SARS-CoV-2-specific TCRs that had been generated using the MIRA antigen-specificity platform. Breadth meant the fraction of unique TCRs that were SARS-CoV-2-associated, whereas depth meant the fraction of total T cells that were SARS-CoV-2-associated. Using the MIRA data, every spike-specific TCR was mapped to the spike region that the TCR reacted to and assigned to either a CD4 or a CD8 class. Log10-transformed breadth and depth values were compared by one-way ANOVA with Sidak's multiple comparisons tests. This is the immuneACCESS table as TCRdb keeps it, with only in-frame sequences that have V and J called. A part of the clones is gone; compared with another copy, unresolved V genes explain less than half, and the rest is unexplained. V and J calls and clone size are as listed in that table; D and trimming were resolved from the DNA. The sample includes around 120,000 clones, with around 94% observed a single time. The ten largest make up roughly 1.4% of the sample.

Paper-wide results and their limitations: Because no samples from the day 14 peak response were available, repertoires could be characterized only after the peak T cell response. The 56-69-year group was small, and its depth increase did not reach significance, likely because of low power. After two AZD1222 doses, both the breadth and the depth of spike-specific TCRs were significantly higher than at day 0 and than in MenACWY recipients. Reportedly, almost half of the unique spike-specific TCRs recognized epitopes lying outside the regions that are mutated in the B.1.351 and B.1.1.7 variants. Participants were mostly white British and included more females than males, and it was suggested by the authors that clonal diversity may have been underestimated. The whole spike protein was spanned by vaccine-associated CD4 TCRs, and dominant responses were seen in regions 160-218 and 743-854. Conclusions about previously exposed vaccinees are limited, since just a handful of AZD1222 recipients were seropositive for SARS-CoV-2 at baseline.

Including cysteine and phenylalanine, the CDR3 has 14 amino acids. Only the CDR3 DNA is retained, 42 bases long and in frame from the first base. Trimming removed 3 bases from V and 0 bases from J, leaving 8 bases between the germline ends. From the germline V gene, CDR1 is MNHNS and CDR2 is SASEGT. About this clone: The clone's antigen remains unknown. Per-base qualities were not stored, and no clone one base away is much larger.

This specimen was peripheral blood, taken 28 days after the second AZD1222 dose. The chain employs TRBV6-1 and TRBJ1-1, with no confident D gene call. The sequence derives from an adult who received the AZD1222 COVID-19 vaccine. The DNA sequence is TGTGCCAGCAGTGAGAAGCCTTTGAACACTGAAGCTTTCTTT. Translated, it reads CASSEKPLNTEAFF.